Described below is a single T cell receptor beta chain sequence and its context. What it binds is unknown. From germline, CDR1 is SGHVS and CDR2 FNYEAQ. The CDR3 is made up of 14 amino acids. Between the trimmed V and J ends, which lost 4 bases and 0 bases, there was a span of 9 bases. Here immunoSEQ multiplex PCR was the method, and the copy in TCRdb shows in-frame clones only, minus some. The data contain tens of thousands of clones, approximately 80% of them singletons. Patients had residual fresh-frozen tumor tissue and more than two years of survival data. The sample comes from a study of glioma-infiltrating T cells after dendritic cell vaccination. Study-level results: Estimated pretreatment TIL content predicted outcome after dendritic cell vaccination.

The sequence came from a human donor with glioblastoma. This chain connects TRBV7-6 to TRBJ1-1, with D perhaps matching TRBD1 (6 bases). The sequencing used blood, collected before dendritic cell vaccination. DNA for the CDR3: TGTGCCAGCAGCTCTACAGGGTTGAACACTGAAGCTTTCTTT. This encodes CASSSTGLNTEAFF.